Below, 32 T cell receptor beta chains from the same sample are listed, as sequenced in a study of OX40 agonist ivuxolimab in advanced cancers. Measured with immunoSEQ multiplex PCR; TCRdb has only the in-frame clones, and not every one. The sample yields about 38,000 clones, around four fifths seen once. The starting material was CD4+ or CD8+ T cells sorted from blood, obtained in a trial of the OX40 agonist ivuxolimab. Receptors originate from an adult with an advanced solid tumor such as melanoma, head and neck, liver or kidney cancer.

V gene TRBV10-1 combines with J gene TRBJ2-7; 8 bases map to TRBD2. Germline V gene data show CDR1 as WNHNN and CDR2 as SYGVQD (reference sequence). The J segment lost 4 bases and the V segment lost 4 bases, leaving 3 bases of the junction unmatched. This CDR3 comprises 13 residues. The CDR3 DNA follows: TGCGCCAGCAGTGCCTCGGGAGGGTACGAGCAGTACTTC. Translation: CASSASGGYEQYF.

The gene calls are TRBV28 and TRBJ2-4, with D perhaps matching TRBD1 or TRBD2 (6 bases each). The CDR3 loop spans 15 amino acids. The germline CDR1 and CDR2 sequences are MDHEN and SYDVKM. Trimming removed 7 bases from V and 5 bases from J, with 18 bases in between. CDR3 nucleotides: TGTGCCAGCAACGGGGACACGGGGGCCGAAAACATTCAGTACTTC. Its protein is CASNGDTGAENIQYF.

This clone came up once. The gene calls are TRBV18 and TRBJ2-7, with a possible D match to TRBD1 (8 bases). V was clipped by 4 bases and J by 3 bases, with 13 bases between them. CDR3 length: 14 amino acids. Germline V gene data show CDR1 as KGHSH and CDR2 as LQKENI. As DNA, the CDR3 is TGTGCCAGCTCACTAAACAGGGGGGGCTACGAGCAGTACTTC. Its translation: CASSLNRGGYEQYF.

V gene TRBV19 combines with J gene TRBJ2-4; the match to TRBD2 covers 14 bases. This CDR3 contains 16 residues. In germline, CDR1 is LNHDA, CDR2 SQIVND (reference sequence). V gave up 2 bases and J gave up 9 bases; unmatched junction bases: 6. CDR3 in DNA: TGTGCCAGTAGTATAATGGGACTAGCGGGAGCACCCATTCAGTACTTC. Translating gives CASSIMGLAGAPIQYF.

The V call is TRBV4-1, the J call TRBJ2-2, with 11 bases aligning to TRBD1. The CDR3 has 15 amino acids. The trim removed 4 bases at V and 6 bases at J, leaving 4 bases unmatched. From germline, CDR1 is MGHRA and CDR2 YSYEKL. The CDR3 nucleotides are TGCGCCAGCAGCCTCTCGGGACAGGGGGCCGGGGAGCTGTTTTTT. Translated, it gives CASSLSGQGAGELFF.

This chain joins TRBV2 and TRBJ1-1, with TRBD1 matching 7 bases. With 6 bases clipped from V and 4 bases from J, the junction kept 11 bases outside the gene matches. The CDR3 extends over 15 amino acids. Germline assignment: CDR1 SNHLY and CDR2 FYNNEI. The CDR3 bases are TGTGCCAGCAGGGGTGCGACAGGGCCGGGCACTGAAGCTTTCTTT. Its protein product is CASRGATGPGTEAFF.

The chain combines TRBV9 with TRBJ2-5; TRBD2 agrees at 10 bases. Germline V gene lookup returns CDR1 SGDLS and CDR2 YYNGEE. The ends lost 4 bases at V and 7 bases at J; junction bases unmatched: 13. CDR3 size: 16 residues. CDR3 nucleotides: TGTGCCAGCAGCAAAAGCGGGGGGGCCGGAGACGCGACCCAGTACTTC. Encoded protein: CASSKSGGAGDATQYF.

V usage is TRBV6-1 and J usage is TRBJ2-1, with D possibly being TRBD2 (5 bases). V was cut by 6 bases and J by 4 bases, with 13 bases left in between. The CDR3 covers 14 residues. CDR1 MNHNS and CDR2 SASEGT come from the germline V gene. In nucleotides, the CDR3 is TGTGCCAGCAGGGAGGCGGGCCTATACAATGAGCAGTTCTTC. It yields the protein CASREAGLYNEQFF.

V gene TRBV10-3 combines with J gene TRBJ2-3; D gene ambiguous. Germline loops: CDR1 ENHRY, CDR2 SYGVKD. This CDR3 is built from 13 residues. V was cut by 3 bases and J by 3 bases, with 7 bases left in between. This CDR3 reads CAISEAGTDTQYF. The CDR3 region has the DNA TGTGCCATCAGTGAAGCTGGGACAGATACGCAGTATTTT.

The V and J genes are TRBV5-1 and TRBJ2-2; the D is unclear. The germline V gene has CDR1 SGHRS and CDR2 YFSETQ. The ends were cut back, 0 bases at V and 0 bases at J, with 15 bases in the middle. The CDR3 length is 18 residues. The CDR3 is CASSLERASSSNTGELFF. The CDR3 DNA reads TGCGCCAGCAGCTTGGAACGGGCTTCTTCTTCGAACACCGGGGAGCTGTTTTTT.

The chain uses TRBV7-6 and TRBJ2-1; TRBD2 agrees at 13 bases. The CDR3 sequence is 14 residues long. After removal of 3 bases from V and 12 bases from J, the junction contained 5 bases not matched to a gene. Looked up from germline, CDR1 is SGHVS and CDR2 is FNYEAQ. CDR3 residues: CASSLKTSGGSQFF. CDR3 in DNA: TGTGCCAGCAGCTTGAAGACTAGCGGGGGGTCGCAGTTCTTC. Variable domain in full (rest from reference TRBV7-6 and TRBJ2-1): GAGVSQSPRYKVTKRGQDVALRCDPISGHVSLYWYRQALGQGPEFLTYFNYEAQQDKSGLPNDRFSAERPEGSISTLTIQRTEQRDSAMYRCASSLKTSGGSQFFGPGTRLTVL.

The rearrangement joins TRBV11-2 to TRBJ2-4, with 7 bases that match TRBD2. V gave up 5 bases and J gave up 1 base; unmatched junction bases: 8. The CDR3 covers 16 residues. Germline V CDR1 and CDR2: SGHAT, FQNNGV. CDR3 amino acids: CASSTWGGRAKNIQYF. The CDR3 DNA follows: TGTGCCAGCAGCACCTGGGGAGGGCGGGCCAAAAACATTCAGTACTTC.

This chain links TRBV27 with TRBJ2-2; D ambiguous. The CDR3 is 16 amino acids. Trimming took 6 bases from V and 3 from J, leaving 17 bases between them. CDR1 is MNHEY, CDR2 SMNVEV, per germline (reference sequence). The CDR3 DNA reads TGTGCCAGCAGCCGTAATGGGTGGAAATACACCGGGGAGCTGTTTTTT. Translation gives CASSRNGWKYTGELFF.

The chain is built from TRBV5-1 and TRBJ2-7; D is perhaps TRBD1 (6 bases). The CDR3 extends over 14 amino acids. With 1 base removed from V and 3 bases from J, the gap between germline ends came to 11 bases. CDR1 is SGHRS and CDR2 is YFSETQ in the germline V gene. CDR3 region: CASSLRTEGYEQYF. CDR3 in DNA: TGCGCCAGCAGCTTGCGGACAGAGGGCTACGAGCAGTACTTC.

The genes are TRBV2 and TRBJ1-1; 7 bases fit TRBD1. The germline gives CDR1 SNHLY, CDR2 FYNNEI. The CDR3 covers 14 residues. The trim removed 2 bases at V and 4 bases at J, leaving 4 bases unmatched. Here the CDR3 DNA reads TGTGCCAGCAGTGAATGGGCAGGGGGCACTGAAGCTTTCTTT. Protein: CASSEWAGGTEAFF.

This clone showed up just once. V gene TRBV6-1 combines with J gene TRBJ1-2; D is uncertain. This CDR3 has 14 residues. V lost 8 bases and J lost 2, with 15 bases in between. CDR1 MNHNS and CDR2 SASEGT come from the germline V gene. In nucleotides, the CDR3 is TGTGCCAGCCGACTCACCGACCTAAACTATGGCTACACCTTC. This gives the protein CASRLTDLNYGYTF.

This sequence joins TRBV10-1 and TRBJ2-3; D is tentatively TRBD1 or TRBD2 (5 bases each). The CDR3 consists of 15 residues. V lost 3 bases, J lost 3 bases, and 13 bases lay in between. CDR1 and CDR2 from the germline V gene are WNHNN and SYGVQD (reference sequence). The CDR3 reads CASSDKGTGTDTQYF. The CDR3 DNA follows: TGCGCCAGCAGTGATAAGGGGACGGGAACAGATACGCAGTATTTT.

CDR3 sequence reads: CASKGGSTDTQYF. The CDR3 nucleotides read TGTGCCAGTAAAGGGGGGAGCACAGATACGCAGTATTTT. The rearrangement uses TRBV19 and TRBJ2-3; D may match TRBD1 or TRBD2 (6 bases each). This CDR3 spans 13 amino acids. CDR1 and CDR2 from the germline V gene are LNHDA and SQIVND (reference sequence). V lost 7 bases, J lost 0 bases, and 8 bases lay in between.

The genes are TRBV29-1 and TRBJ2-7; 8 nucleotides align to TRBD1. With 6 bases clipped from V and 2 bases from J, the junction kept 6 bases outside the gene matches. The germline gives CDR1 SQVTM, CDR2 ANQGSEA. CDR3 length: 13 amino acids. The CDR3 DNA is TGCAGCGTCTCGGGACAGGACACCTACGAGCAGTACTTC. Its protein product is CSVSGQDTYEQYF.

This clone has just one count. The V and J genes are TRBV11-2 and TRBJ1-4; D remains unclear. V lost 3 bases to trimming and J lost 7 bases, with 15 bases between them. The CDR3 sequence is 15 residues long. Germline V CDR1 and CDR2: SGHAT, FQNNGV. The CDR3 DNA sequence: TGTGCCAGCAGCTTTGCCACGGCGCGAGGTGAAAAACTGTTTTTT. It yields the protein CASSFATARGEKLFF.

The chain has TRBV7-9 and TRBJ2-7; D remains unclear. V lost 8 bases and J lost 0, with 11 bases in between. This CDR3 is built from 13 residues. Germline loops: CDR1 SEHNR, CDR2 FQNEAQ (reference sequence). CDR3 protein: CASGVVSSYEQYF. CDR3 nucleotides: TGTGCCAGCGGGGTGGTCAGCTCCTACGAGCAGTACTTC.

The chain uses TRBV14 and TRBJ2-5; no reliable D call. The germline CDR1 and CDR2 sequences are SGHDN and FVKESK. The V end was cut by 3 bases, the J end by 5 bases, with 13 bases between. There are 14 residues in the CDR3. Written as DNA, the CDR3 is TGTGCCAGCAGCCAGTTGATCCCCGGGGAGACCCAGTACTTC. This codes for CASSQLIPGETQYF.

The V and J genes are TRBV10-1 and TRBJ1-5; 12 nucleotides agree with TRBD1. The V segment lost 4 bases and the J segment 0 bases; nucleotides outside the gene matches: 19. From germline, CDR1 is WNHNN and CDR2 SYGVQD (reference sequence). The CDR3 has 22 residues. DNA for the CDR3: TGCGCCAGCAGTGTTCGGGACAGGGGGCAAAAAGGGAAACCTTATAGCAATCAGCCCCAGCATTTT. Amino acids: CASSVRDRGQKGKPYSNQPQHF.

This clone has more than one count but fewer than ten. The chain recombines TRBV2 with TRBJ1-2, with a tentative D call TRBD1 (5 bases). CDR1 is SNHLY, CDR2 FYNNEI, per germline. V lost 11 bases to trimming and J lost 5 bases, with 15 bases between them. CDR3 length equals 12 residues. CDR3 nucleotide sequence: TGTGCCGCCCGGGGGGAGGGTTATGGCTACACCTTC. Protein sequence: CAARGEGYGYTF.

This clone has just one count. The CDR3 DNA follows: TGTGCCAGTAGTATAGTAGGGGGGAACACTGAAGCTTTCTTT. Translated: CASSIVGGNTEAFF. The V gene is TRBV19, the J gene TRBJ1-1; possible D gene TRBD1, 6 bases. Germline V gene sequence: CDR1 LNHDA, CDR2 SQIVND (reference sequence). Trimming left V 1 base short and J 1 base short, with 7 bases between. The CDR3 sequence is 14 residues long. Full variable domain (outside the CDR3, taken from reference TRBV19 and TRBJ1-1): DGGITQSPKYLFRKEGQNVTLSCEQNLNHDAMYWYRQDPGQGLRLIYYSQIVNDFQKGDIAEGYSVSREKKESFPLTVTSAQKNPTAFYLCASSIVGGNTEAFFGQGTRLTVV.

The chain employs TRBV5-4 and TRBJ2-2, with a possible D match to TRBD2 (7 bases). Deletions cut 0 bases from V and 6 bases from J, with 18 bases between. Per the germline V gene, CDR1 is SGHNT and CDR2 is YYREEE (reference sequence). This CDR3 is 17 amino acids long. The CDR3 sequence: CASSLGGAGANPGELFF. The CDR3 DNA reads as TGTGCCAGCAGCTTGGGGGGGGCGGGGGCGAATCCCGGGGAGCTGTTTTTT.

This chain joins TRBV5-6 and TRBJ1-2; D possibly corresponds to TRBD1 (6 bases). CDR1 and CDR2 (germline): SGHDT, YYEEEE. CDR3 length equals 13 residues. Trimming left V 3 bases short and J 8 bases short, with 14 bases between. The CDR3 is CASSSGGWLGYTF. CDR3 coding DNA: TGTGCCAGCAGCTCCGGGGGCTGGTTGGGCTACACCTTC.

The rearrangement links TRBV11-2 to TRBJ2-3; no clear D gene. V shed 3 bases and J shed 0 bases, with 13 bases lying between them. The CDR3 sequence is 16 residues long. Germline V gene lookup returns CDR1 SGHAT and CDR2 FQNNGV. The CDR3 bases are TGTGCCAGCAGCTTTCTAGGCTATACTAGCACAGATACGCAGTATTTT. It specifies CASSFLGYTSTDTQYF.

In this sample, this clone turned up a few times. V and J are TRBV6-6 and TRBJ2-1; D unresolved. The germline V gene encodes CDR1 MNHNY and CDR2 SVGAGI (reference sequence). With 2 bases removed from V and 2 bases from J, the gap between germline ends came to 10 bases. The CDR3 is 15 amino acids. The CDR3 protein is CASSYRTPPYNEQFF. The DNA for the CDR3 is TGTGCCAGCAGTTACAGGACGCCACCCTACAATGAGCAGTTCTTC.

The rearrangement links TRBV28 to TRBJ1-6; a possible D gene is TRBD1 (5 bases). V was pared by 5 bases and J by 2 bases, with 13 bases between. Germline assignment: CDR1 MDHEN and CDR2 SYDVKM. The CDR3 runs to 16 residues. This CDR3 reads CASSVGVLTYNSPLHF. The CDR3 region has the DNA TGTGCCAGCAGTGTGGGGGTGTTGACCTATAATTCACCCCTCCACTTT.

The chain links TRBV7-3 to TRBJ2-7; D is perhaps TRBD2 (5 bases). The V gene lost 5 bases and the J gene lost 6 bases, with 14 bases spanning the gap. Germline CDR1 SGHTA, CDR2 FQGTGA. CDR3 size: 13 residues. The CDR3 region has the DNA TGTGCCAGCAGCCGCTCCCAGGACTCCGAGCAGTACTTC. This codes for CASSRSQDSEQYF. Full variable domain (remainder filled in from reference TRBV7-3 and TRBJ2-7): GAGVSQTPSNKVTEKGKYVELRCDPISGHTALYWYRQSLGQGPEFLIYFQGTGAADDSGLPNDRFFAVRPEGSVSTLKIQRTERGDSAVYLCASSRSQDSEQYFGPGTRLTVT.

The chain couples TRBV5-8 to TRBJ1-5; D may be TRBD1 (5 bases). The germline V gene has CDR1 SGHTS and CDR2 YDEGEE. Between the trimmed V and J ends, which lost 2 bases and 9 bases, there was a span of 21 bases. The CDR3 sequence is 16 residues long. The CDR3 coding sequence is TGTGCCAGCAGCTTCGGGGCCGCTGAAGGTTATCGGCCCCAGCATTTT. Protein: CASSFGAAEGYRPQHF.